This T cell receptor (beta chain) emerged from a study of T-cell memory formation after mild COVID-19. Germline V gene sequence: CDR1 LNHNV, CDR2 YYDKDF (reference sequence). The CDR3 is 16 amino acids. Trimming at V came to 8 bases and at J to 1 base, leaving 12 bases not matched to a gene. This clonotype was detected only a few times. TCRdb redid the calling of the 5' RACE reads with MiXCR, one entry per CDR3 protein. This sample has 500,000 to 550,000 distinct CDR3 sequences, with roughly 20% found just once. The sequence came from an adult woman who had mild COVID-19 (a few samples of this study predate the infection). Cell type and time point are not known. V and J are TRBV15 and TRBJ2-3, with 7 bases lining up with TRBD2. Sequenced input: PBMCs or a T cell subset sorted from them (not recorded which). The CDR3 protein is CATHQVGRERTDTQYF. The CDR3, as DNA: TGTGCCACCCACCAGGTGGGGCGGGAGCGCACAGATACGCAGTATTTT.